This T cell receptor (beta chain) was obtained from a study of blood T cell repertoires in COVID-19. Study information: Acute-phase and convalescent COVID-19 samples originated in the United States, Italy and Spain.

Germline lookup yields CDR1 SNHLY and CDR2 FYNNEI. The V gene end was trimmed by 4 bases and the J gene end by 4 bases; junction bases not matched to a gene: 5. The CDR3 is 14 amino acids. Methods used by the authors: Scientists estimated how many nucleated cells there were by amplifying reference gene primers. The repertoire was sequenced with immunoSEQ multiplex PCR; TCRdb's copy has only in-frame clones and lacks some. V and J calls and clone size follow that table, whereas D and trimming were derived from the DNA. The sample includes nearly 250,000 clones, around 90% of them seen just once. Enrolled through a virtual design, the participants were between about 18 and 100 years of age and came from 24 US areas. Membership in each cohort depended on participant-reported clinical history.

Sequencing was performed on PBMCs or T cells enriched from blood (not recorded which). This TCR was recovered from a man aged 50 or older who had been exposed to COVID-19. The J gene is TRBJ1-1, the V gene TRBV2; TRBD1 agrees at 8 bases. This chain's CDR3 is CASSGLTGATEAFF. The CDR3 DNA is TGTGCCAGCAGTGGTCTGACAGGGGCCACTGAAGCTTTCTTT.